This T cell receptor (beta chain) was captured in a study of tumor and adjacent non-tumor tissue in lung cancer. The study, taken as a whole, reports: Tumor tissue had significantly higher TCR diversity than normal lung.

V gave up 5 bases and J gave up 3 bases; unmatched junction bases: 15. This CDR3 is 18 amino acids long. This sample's RNA came from whole unsorted tissue. Newly diagnosed lung cancer patients had thoracic surgery in China, August–late 2014, without prior chemotherapy. A word on this clonotype: Its antigen is not identified.

A modified ARM-PCR protocol with three rounds of nested PCR amplified TCRbeta. From the multiplex PCR reads, TCRdb called clonotypes with MiXCR, one entry per CDR3 protein. The sample lists fewer than 85,000 distinct CDR3 sequences, 75% to 90% occurring once. The sample taken for sequencing was lung tumor tissue. This TCR was sampled from a woman aged 45-65 years with non-small cell lung cancer. V and J are TRBV12-3 or TRBV12-4 and TRBJ2-1, with TRBD1 identical over 8 bases. CDR3 region: CASSRPPSGGEIYNEQFF. The CDR3, as DNA: TGTGCCAGCAGTCGGCCCCCCTCAGGGGGCGAGATCTACAATGAGCAGTTCTTC.